Following are 21 T cell receptor beta chains from one sample sequenced in a study of blood T cell repertoires in COVID-19. Profiled with immunoSEQ multiplex PCR; TCRdb holds only in-frame clones, not every one. The sample has some 490,000 clones; roughly 88% are singletons. The material sequenced was peripheral blood. Every receptor here comes from a human donor in a cohort sampled during active COVID-19.

CDR3 in DNA: TGTGCCAGCAGCCTCCAAAATAGCAATCAGCCCCAGCATTTT. Amino acids: CASSLQNSNQPQHF. V and J are TRBV3-1 (or the pseudogene TRBV3-2) and TRBJ1-5, with unresolved D. Germline lookup yields CDR1 LGHDT and CDR2 YNNKEL (reference sequence). Deletions cut 4 bases from V and 0 bases from J, with 7 bases between. This CDR3 contains 14 residues.

The V and J genes are TRBV4-2 and TRBJ2-7; 7 bases align to TRBD1. Germline V gene data show CDR1 as LGHNA and CDR2 as YNFKEQ. The CDR3 totals 14 residues. V dropped 3 bases and J dropped 2; count of bases not matched to a gene: 4. The CDR3 bases are TGTGCCAGCAGCCAGACCGGGACAGCCTACGAGCAGTACTTC. Translating gives CASSQTGTAYEQYF.

This clone was seen just once. The chain has TRBV5-8 and TRBJ2-7; 7 bases align to TRBD1. Germline trimming cut 4 bases from V and 0 bases from J; bases unmatched to any gene: 7. Germline assignment: CDR1 SGHTS and CDR2 YDEGEE. The CDR3 has 15 residues. CDR3 DNA: TGTGCCAGCAGCATCCGGGACAGAAGCTCCTACGAGCAGTACTTC. Protein product: CASSIRDRSSYEQYF.

V gene TRBV7-9 combines with J gene TRBJ1-5; TRBD1 matches 7 bases. Germline V lookup: CDR1 SEHNR, CDR2 FQNEAQ (reference sequence). The J segment lost 0 bases and the V segment lost 6 bases, leaving 14 bases of the junction unmatched. The CDR3 spans 18 residues. CDR3: CASSYTGAPLNSNQPQHF. The CDR3 DNA sequence: TGTGCCAGCAGTTATACAGGGGCCCCCTTAAATAGCAATCAGCCCCAGCATTTT.

The sample holds one count of this clone. The chain has TRBV6-5 and TRBJ1-1; maybe TRBD1 (6 bases). The germline gives CDR1 MNHEY, CDR2 SVGAGI. Deletions cut 8 bases from V and 3 bases from J, with 10 bases between. This CDR3 has 12 residues. The CDR3 bases are TGTGCCAGCGTCGGGGGGCACACTGAAGCTTTCTTT. Translating it yields CASVGGHTEAFF.

A single count supports this clone. The rearrangement links TRBV9 to TRBJ2-5; 10 bases are shared with TRBD1. V gave up 4 bases and J gave up 5 bases; unmatched junction bases: 5. Germline CDR1 and CDR2: SGDLS and YYNGEE. There are 14 residues in the CDR3. The CDR3 nucleotides read TGTGCCAGCAGCCTGACAGGGGGCGCCGAGACCCAGTACTTC. Translating it yields CASSLTGGAETQYF.

The gene calls are TRBV30 and TRBJ1-6, with a weak D call TRBD1 (6 bases). V shed 5 bases and J shed 8 bases, with 16 bases lying between them. Germline V gene lookup returns CDR1 GTSNPN and CDR2 SVGIG (reference sequence). CDR3 length equals 14 residues. The CDR3 spells CAWVQGFRDSPLHF. CDR3 bases: TGTGCCTGGGTCCAGGGGTTCCGGGATTCACCCCTCCACTTT.

The rearrangement uses TRBV14 and TRBJ2-2, with TRBD1 matching over 9 bases. From germline, CDR1 is SGHDN and CDR2 FVKESK. Trimming cost V 4 bases and J 0 bases; bases outside gene matches: 3. CDR3 size: 16 residues. In nucleotides, the CDR3 is TGTGCCAGCAGCCCCTGGACAGGGGCGAACACCGGGGAGCTGTTTTTT. This encodes CASSPWTGANTGELFF.

The CDR3 here is CAIRAGQETGELFF. In nucleotides, the CDR3 is TGTGCCATCAGGGCGGGACAGGAGACCGGGGAGCTGTTTTTT. V and J are TRBV10-3 and TRBJ2-2; 8 bases fit TRBD1. Germline CDR1 is ENHRY and CDR2 is SYGVKD. CDR3 length: 14 residues. J was trimmed by 5 bases and V by 6 bases; bases with no gene match: 5.

The chain has TRBV5-4 and TRBJ2-5; 8 positions agree with TRBD1. J lost 4 bases, V lost 4 bases, and 6 bases had no gene match. The germline V gene encodes CDR1 SGHNT and CDR2 YYREEE (reference sequence). The CDR3 is 14 amino acids. CDR3 sequence: CASSLDDRGETQYF. The CDR3 DNA follows: TGTGCCAGCAGCCTTGACGACAGGGGAGAGACCCAGTACTTC.

This rearrangement joins TRBV14 to TRBJ1-5; D possibly corresponds to TRBD1 (6 bases). This CDR3 is 15 amino acids long. Germline values: CDR1 SGHDN, CDR2 FVKESK. V was cut by 2 bases and J by 2 bases, with 10 bases left in between. The CDR3 nucleotides are TGTGCCAGCAGCCAACAGGGGCGCGGCAATCAGCCCCAGCATTTT. Translating it yields CASSQQGRGNQPQHF.

The V and J genes are TRBV29-1 and TRBJ2-1, with a possible D match to TRBD2 (6 bases). This CDR3 contains 13 residues. The germline V gene has CDR1 SQVTM and CDR2 ANQGSEA. The germline V and J ends were trimmed by 6 bases and 6 bases, with 15 bases remaining between them. The CDR3 DNA reads TGCAGCGTGCCCCGGGGGATGGGCAATGAGCAGTTCTTC. This sequence encodes CSVPRGMGNEQFF.

The chain recombines TRBV19 with TRBJ1-5; D not resolved. Germline V gene lookup returns CDR1 LNHDA and CDR2 SQIVND (reference sequence). Between the trimmed V and J ends, which lost 7 bases and 7 bases, there was a span of 17 bases. The CDR3 is made up of 14 amino acids. CDR3 DNA sequence: TGTGCCAGTACTGACGGAGGGAGCGTACAGCCCCAGCATTTT. This sequence encodes CASTDGGSVQPQHF.

The V call is TRBV11-2, the J call TRBJ2-3, with 7 bases fitting TRBD2. V dropped 7 bases and J dropped 2; count of bases not matched to a gene: 6. Germline V gene lookup returns CDR1 SGHAT and CDR2 FQNNGV. There are 14 residues in the CDR3. CDR3 sequence (DNA): TGTGCCAGCAACCGAGCGGGGTTCACAGATACGCAGTATTTT. Amino acids: CASNRAGFTDTQYF.

This clone was observed a handful of times. This chain uses TRBV7-3 with TRBJ2-1, with TRBD2 matching over 9 bases. The CDR3 consists of 14 residues. Per germline, CDR1 SGHTA and CDR2 FQGTGA. Trimming at V came to 8 bases and at J to 6 bases, leaving 8 bases not matched to a gene. CDR3 loop: CASAGVAGVNEQFF. The CDR3 region has the DNA TGTGCCAGCGCGGGAGTAGCGGGAGTCAATGAGCAGTTCTTC.

This chain links TRBV12-3 or TRBV12-4 with TRBJ2-1; tentatively, D is TRBD2 (5 bases). Trimming took 3 bases from V and 9 from J, leaving 12 bases between them. This CDR3 is 13 amino acids long. CDR3 bases: TGTGCCAGCAGTTTTCTAGAGGGCGCTGAGCAGTTCTTC. It translates to CASSFLEGAEQFF.

The chain employs TRBV9 and TRBJ2-5; 12 bases line up with TRBD2. This CDR3 is 19 amino acids long. Germline CDR1 reads SGDLS; CDR2 reads YYNGEE. The J segment lost 4 bases and the V segment lost 0 bases, leaving 13 bases of the junction unmatched. The CDR3 loop is CASSVGAPLLAGGRETQYF. The CDR3 bases are TGTGCCAGCAGCGTAGGGGCCCCGTTACTAGCGGGAGGTAGAGAGACCCAGTACTTC.

The rearrangement links TRBV15 to TRBJ1-5; D may be TRBD1 (5 bases). Per germline, CDR1 LNHNV and CDR2 YYDKDF (reference sequence). This CDR3 contains 14 residues. V lost 3 bases to trimming and J lost 3 bases, with 9 bases between them. CDR3 sequence reads: CATSRAGYNQPQHF. The CDR3 DNA reads TGTGCCACCAGCAGGGCAGGGTACAATCAGCCCCAGCATTTT. Together with reference TRBV15 and TRBJ1-5, the CDR3 gives the full variable domain: DAMVIQNPRYQVTQFGKPVTLSCSQTLNHNVMYWYQQKSSQAPKLLFHYYDKDFNNEADTPDNFQSRRPNTSFCFLDIRSPGLGDTAMYLCATSRAGYNQPQHFGDGTRLSIL.

This clone was recorded once. The CDR3 is CSAPVGDTIYF. The DNA for the CDR3 is TGCAGTGCTCCTGTAGGGGACACCATATATTTT. The chain links TRBV20-1 to TRBJ1-3; tentative D call: TRBD1 (5 bases). V lost 5 bases, J lost 8 bases, and 10 bases lay in between. This CDR3 has 11 residues. Germline V gives CDR1 DFQATT, CDR2 SNEGSKA (reference sequence).

This chain joins TRBV29-1 and TRBJ2-3; 8 bases map to TRBD2. This CDR3 spans 14 amino acids. The ends lost 2 bases at V and 3 bases at J; junction bases unmatched: 4. Germline CDR1 SQVTM, CDR2 ANQGSEA. CDR3 in DNA: TGCAGCGTTGAAATTTTAGCGGGAACAGATACGCAGTATTTT. Translated: CSVEILAGTDTQYF.

Worth noting for this clone: Additional DNA sequences in this sample encode the identical CDR3. The chain couples TRBV28 to TRBJ2-2; TRBD1 agrees at 11 bases. Germline CDR1 MDHEN, CDR2 SYDVKM. This CDR3 comprises 14 residues. The V and J ends lost 11 bases and 5 bases, in that order; junction bases with no gene match: 7. The CDR3 DNA reads as TGTGCCTCCCGGACAGGGGGCAATACCGGGGAGCTGTTTTTT. Translation: CASRTGGNTGELFF.